Presented here are 3 T cell receptor delta chains from one specimen sequenced in a study of delta chains in infants with herpesvirus infections. Gamma-chain- and delta-chain-specific primers converted PBMC RNA into TCR cDNA. TCRdb re-called clones from the RT-PCR reads using CATT. The table lists several hundred delta-chain clones, 9.5% to 13% of them singletons. Sequencing used peripheral blood, obtained at time point 3 of longitudinal follow-up. The receptors originated from a human donor who was a Ugandan infant, either HIV-exposed or HIV-unexposed (not recorded which).

As for this clone: With a far larger clone one base away, a read error is the likely cause. The chain has TRAV29/DV5 and TRDJ3, with TRDD3 matching over 8 bases. The CDR3 is 25 residues long. The germline V gene encodes CDR1 NSMFDY and CDR2 ISSIKDK. V gave up 0 bases and J gave up 0 bases; unmatched junction bases: 26. CDR3 nucleotides: TGTGCAGCAAGCGCGAGCCCCCCCGTACTGGGGGGTCCGGGGCCATTCTCCTGGGACACCCGACAGATGTTTTTC. Translated, it gives CAASASPPVLGGPGPFSWDTRQMFF.

This clone was picked up a small number of times. This may come from a read error, since a much larger clone is one base off. This chain joins TRDV3 and TRDJ1; TRDD2 agrees at 8 bases. V was pared by 2 bases and J by 1 base, with 21 bases of the junction left unmatched. Germline-derived CDR1 and CDR2 are TVYSNPD and GDNSRS (reference sequence). The CDR3 consists of 19 residues. The CDR3 loop is CAFWSSSYGTGGPTDKLIF. The CDR3 DNA follows: TGTGCCTTTTGGTCCTCTTCCTACGGGACCGGAGGCCCCACCGATAAACTCATCTTT. Combining the CDR3 with reference TRDV3 and TRDJ1 gives the whole variable domain CDKVTQSSPDQTVASGSEVVLLCTYDTVYSNPDLFWYRIRPDYSFQFVFYGDNSRSEGADFTQGRFSVKHILTQKAFHLVISPVRTEDSATYYCAFWSSSYGTGGPTDKLIFGKGTRVTVEP.

In its sample, this clone ranks as large. The sample has other DNA sequences that encode this CDR3 too. This rearrangement joins TRDV1 to TRDJ3, with 12 positions matching TRDD3. Germline CDR1 TSWWSYY, CDR2 QGS. The CDR3 has 26 amino acids. V lost 3 bases to trimming and J lost 2 bases; unmatched junction nucleotides: 26. The chain's CDR3 is CALGDLPRTSSLLGDTLTWDTRQMFF. CDR3 nucleotide sequence: TGTGCTCTTGGGGATCTTCCCCGGACGTCTTCCCTACTGGGGGATACCTTAACCTGGGACACCCGACAGATGTTTTTC.